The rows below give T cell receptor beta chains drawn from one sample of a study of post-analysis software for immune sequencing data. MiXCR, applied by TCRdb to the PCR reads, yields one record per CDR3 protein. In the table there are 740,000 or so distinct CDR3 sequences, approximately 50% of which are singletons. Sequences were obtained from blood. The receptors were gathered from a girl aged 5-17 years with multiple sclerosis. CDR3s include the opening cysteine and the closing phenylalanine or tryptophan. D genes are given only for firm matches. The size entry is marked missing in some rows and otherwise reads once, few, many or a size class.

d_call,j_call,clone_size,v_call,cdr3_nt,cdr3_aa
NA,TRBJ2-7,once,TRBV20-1,TGCAGTGCGCGAGTCGGACTACGTAGAGAGCAGTACTTC,CSARVGLRREQYF
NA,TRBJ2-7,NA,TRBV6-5,TGTGCCAGCAGTAAGACGGTCCTAGACTACGAGCAGTACTTC,CASSKTVLDYEQYF
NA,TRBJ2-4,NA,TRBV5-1,TGCGCCAGCAGCTTGGGGGGCGGCAGTGGCAAAAACATTCAGTACTTC,CASSLGGGSGKNIQYF
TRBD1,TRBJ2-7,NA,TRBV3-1,TGTGCCAGCAGCCAAGCCCGGGACAGGAAAACCTACGAGCAGTACTTC,CASSQARDRKTYEQYF
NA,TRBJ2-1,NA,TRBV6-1,TGTGCCAGCAGACCCACCGTGACAGGGAGGAATGAGCAGTTCTTC,CASRPTVTGRNEQFF
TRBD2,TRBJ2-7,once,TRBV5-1,TGCGCCAGCAGCTTGGGAGGACTAGCGGGAGGTTCCTCCTACGAGCAGTACTTC,CASSLGGLAGGSSYEQYF
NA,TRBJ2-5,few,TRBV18,TGTGCCAGCTCACCAATTGGGGGTGCTCAAGAGACCCAGTACTTC,CASSPIGGAQETQYF
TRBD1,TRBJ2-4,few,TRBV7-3,TGTGCCAGCAGCCCGGGACAGGGGTGGGGCATTCAGTACTTC,CASSPGQGWGIQYF
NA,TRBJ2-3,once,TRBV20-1,TGCAGTGCTAGAGATCTAGGAAGGGGTAGCACAGATACGCAGTATTTT,CSARDLGRGSTDTQYF
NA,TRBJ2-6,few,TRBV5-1,TGCGCCAGCAGCTTGGAGGGGCCTGGGGCCAACGTCCTGACTTTC,CASSLEGPGANVLTF
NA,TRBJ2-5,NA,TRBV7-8,TGTGCCAGCAGCTTAGATCACGCCTTAGAGACCCAGTACTTC,CASSLDHALETQYF
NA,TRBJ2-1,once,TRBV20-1,TGCAGTGCTACAACGGTGGGTCGGTCCTACAATGAGCAGTTCTTC,CSATTVGRSYNEQFF
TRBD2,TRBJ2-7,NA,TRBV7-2,TGTGCCAGCAGCTCGGGGCGGGGGACGACCTACGAGCAGTACTTC,CASSSGRGTTYEQYF
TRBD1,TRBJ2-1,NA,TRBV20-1,TGCAGTGCGGCTCCGGGACAGTACAATGAGCAGTTCTTC,CSAAPGQYNEQFF
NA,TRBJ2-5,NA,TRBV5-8,TGTGCCAGCAGCTTGGAGGGACACACCCAAGAGACCCAGTACTTC,CASSLEGHTQETQYF
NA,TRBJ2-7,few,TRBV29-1,TGCAGCGTTGTCATACAGGGTACCACCTACGAGCAGTACTTC,CSVVIQGTTYEQYF
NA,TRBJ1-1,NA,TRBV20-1,TGCAGTGCTAGAATGGGGGCAGCTGAAGCTTTCTTT,CSARMGAAEAFF
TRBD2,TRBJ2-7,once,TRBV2,TGTGCCAGCAGACCGGGACTAGCGGGGGTCTACGAGCAGTACTTC,CASRPGLAGVYEQYF
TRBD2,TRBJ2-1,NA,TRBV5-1,TGCGCCAGCAGCTTGGTCGGAACGACTAGCGCCTACAATGAGCAGTTCTTC,CASSLVGTTSAYNEQFF
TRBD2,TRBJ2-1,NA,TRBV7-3,TGTGCCAGCAGCTTAACTGTAGCTAGCGGGGGCTACAATGAGCAGTTCTTC,CASSLTVASGGYNEQFF
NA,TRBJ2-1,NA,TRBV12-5,TGTGCTAGCAACGGCGGCCTCCAGGGGACCTCCTACAATGAGCAGTTCTTC,CASNGGLQGTSYNEQFF
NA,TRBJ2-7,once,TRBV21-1,TGTGCCAGCAGCAAAGCACGAGCGGGGAGATACGAGCAGTACTTC,CASSKARAGRYEQYF
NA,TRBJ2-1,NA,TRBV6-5,TGTGTCAGCAGGACCCCTTGGGGTGAGCAGTTCTTC,CVSRTPWGEQFF
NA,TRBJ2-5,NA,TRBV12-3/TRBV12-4,TGTGCCAGCAGTTTGTCCGTCGTGGAGCAGTACTTC,CASSLSVVEQYF
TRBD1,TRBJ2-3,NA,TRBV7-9,TGTGCCAGCAGCTTCCCGGACAGGCGGGATACGCAGTATTTT,CASSFPDRRDTQYF
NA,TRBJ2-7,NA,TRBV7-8,TGTGCCAGCAGCTTAGATTATCCAGGGGACTACGAGCAGTACTTC,CASSLDYPGDYEQYF
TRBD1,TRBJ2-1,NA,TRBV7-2,TGTGCCAGCAGTAGGAGTACCGGGACAGGACTCAATGAGCAGTTCTTC,CASSRSTGTGLNEQFF
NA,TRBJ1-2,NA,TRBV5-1,TGCGCCAGCAGCCCCGGACACCAGCACTATGGCTACACCTTC,CASSPGHQHYGYTF
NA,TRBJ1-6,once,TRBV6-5,TGTGCCAGCAGTTACTCCACGGGGACAAATTCACCCCTCCACTTT,CASSYSTGTNSPLHF
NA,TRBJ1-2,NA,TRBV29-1,TGCAGCGTTGTGTCACCCCACTATGGCTACACCTTC,CSVVSPHYGYTF
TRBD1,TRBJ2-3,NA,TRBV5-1,TGCGCCAGCAGCTTGGGGGATGGACAGGGGACGATCTTGGATACGCAGTATTTT,CASSLGDGQGTILDTQYF
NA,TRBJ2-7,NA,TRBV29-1,TGCAGCGTAGCCCGGGACATCCCCTACGAGCAGTACTTC,CSVARDIPYEQYF
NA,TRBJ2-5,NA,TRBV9,TGTGCCAGCAGCGTAGCATCGGGGCTCCAAGAGACCCAGTACTTC,CASSVASGLQETQYF
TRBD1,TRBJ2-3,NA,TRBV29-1,TGCAGCGTTGTCGGGGGACAGGGAAACACAGATACGCAGTATTTT,CSVVGGQGNTDTQYF
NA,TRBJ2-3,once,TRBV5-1,TGCGCCAGCAGCACCGCGGACAGTCCAGATACGCAGTATTTT,CASSTADSPDTQYF
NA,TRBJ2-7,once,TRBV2,TGTGCCAGCAGTGAATCCCGGACAGTCGAGCAGTACTTC,CASSESRTVEQYF
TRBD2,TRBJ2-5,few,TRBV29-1,TGCAGCGTCGTGGGACTAGCGGGGGGATCGCTAGAGACCCAGTACTTC,CSVVGLAGGSLETQYF
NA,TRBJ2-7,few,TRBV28,TGTGCCAGCAGCATCACAGTGGCCTCCTACGAGCAGTACTTC,CASSITVASYEQYF
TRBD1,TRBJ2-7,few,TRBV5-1,TGCGCCAGCAGCCCTGGATGGGGACAGGGAGAGCATTCCTACGAGCAGTACTTC,CASSPGWGQGEHSYEQYF
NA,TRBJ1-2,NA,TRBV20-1,TGCAGTGCCCGGACAGAGCTCTATGGCTACACCTTC,CSARTELYGYTF